This T cell receptor beta chain is from a study of blood T cell repertoires in COVID-19. The wider study: Both acute and convalescent COVID-19 samples were obtained from the United States, Italy and Spain. Sources were T cells, B-cell-depleted T cells, or PBMCs; the material itself was cDNA or gDNA.

The germline V gene encodes CDR1 MNHEY and CDR2 SVGAGI. This CDR3 comprises 11 residues. V was trimmed by 6 bases and J by 11 bases, leaving 13 bases between them. As processed by the authors: Amplifying reference gene primers gave estimates of nucleated cell counts. Repertoires were generated with immunoSEQ multiplex PCR, while TCRdb's copy carries only in-frame clones and drops some. V, J and clone size are those of that table, while D and trimming were read from the DNA. Of tens of thousands of clones listed, roughly 90% were seen once; the top ten hold 1.7%. This clonotype originated in a man aged 60 to 75 with acute or convalescent COVID-19. This chain links TRBV6-5 with TRBJ1-1, with D perhaps matching TRBD1 (6 bases). What was sequenced was peripheral blood. The chain's CDR3 is CASRTTGYAFF. CDR3 DNA: TGTGCCAGCAGGACCACAGGGTATGCTTTCTTT.